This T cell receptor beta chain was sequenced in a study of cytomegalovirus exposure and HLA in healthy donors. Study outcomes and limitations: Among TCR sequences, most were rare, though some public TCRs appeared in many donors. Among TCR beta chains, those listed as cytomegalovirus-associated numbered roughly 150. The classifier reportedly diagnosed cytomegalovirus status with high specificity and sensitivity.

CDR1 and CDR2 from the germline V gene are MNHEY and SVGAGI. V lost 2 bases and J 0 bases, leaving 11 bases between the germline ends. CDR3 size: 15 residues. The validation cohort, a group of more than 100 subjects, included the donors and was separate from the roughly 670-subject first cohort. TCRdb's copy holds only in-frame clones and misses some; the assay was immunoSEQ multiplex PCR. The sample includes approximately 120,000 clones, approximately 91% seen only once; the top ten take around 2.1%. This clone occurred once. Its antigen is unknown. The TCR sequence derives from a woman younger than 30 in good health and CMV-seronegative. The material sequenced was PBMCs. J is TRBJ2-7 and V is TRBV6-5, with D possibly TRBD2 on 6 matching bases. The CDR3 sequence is CASSYGGFSSYEQYF. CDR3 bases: TGTGCCAGCAGTTACGGAGGGTTTAGCTCCTACGAGCAGTACTTC.